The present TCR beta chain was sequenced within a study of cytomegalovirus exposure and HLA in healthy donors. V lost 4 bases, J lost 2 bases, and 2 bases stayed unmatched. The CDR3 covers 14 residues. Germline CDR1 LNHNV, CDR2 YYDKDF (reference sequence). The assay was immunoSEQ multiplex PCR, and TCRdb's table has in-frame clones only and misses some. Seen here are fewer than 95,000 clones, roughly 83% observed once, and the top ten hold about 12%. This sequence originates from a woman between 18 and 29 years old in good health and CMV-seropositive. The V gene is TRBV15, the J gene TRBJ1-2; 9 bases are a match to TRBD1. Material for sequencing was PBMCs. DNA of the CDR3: TGTGCCACCAGCATGACAGGGGGGAACTATGGCTACACCTTC. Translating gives CATSMTGGNYGYTF.